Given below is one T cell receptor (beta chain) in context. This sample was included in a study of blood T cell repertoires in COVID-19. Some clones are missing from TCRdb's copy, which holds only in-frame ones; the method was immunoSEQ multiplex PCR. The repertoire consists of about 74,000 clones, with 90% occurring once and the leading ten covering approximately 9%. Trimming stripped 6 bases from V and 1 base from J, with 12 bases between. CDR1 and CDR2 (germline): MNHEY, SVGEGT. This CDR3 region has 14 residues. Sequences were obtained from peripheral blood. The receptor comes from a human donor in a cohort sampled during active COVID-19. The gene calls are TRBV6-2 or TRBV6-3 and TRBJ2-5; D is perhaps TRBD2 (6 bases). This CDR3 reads CASSLGLPQETQYF. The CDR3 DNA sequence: TGTGCCAGCAGCCTGGGACTCCCCCAAGAGACCCAGTACTTC.